These 29 T cell receptor beta chains came from one sample sequenced in a study of T cells after yellow fever vaccination. TCRdb re-called the 5' RACE reads through MiXCR, storing one row per CDR3 protein. The repertoire holds some 420,000 distinct CDR3 sequences, with approximately 19% as singletons. Sequenced here: PBMCs, sampled before the yellow fever booster vaccination. All receptors come from a man aged 18-30 years who received the YFV17D yellow fever vaccine.

V is TRBV6-5 and J is TRBJ2-6; D gene ambiguous. V gave up 6 bases and J gave up 0 bases, with 12 bases separating them. CDR1 and CDR2 (germline): MNHEY, SVGAGI. The CDR3 has 16 residues. In nucleotides, the CDR3 is TGTGCCAGCAGGAGGCAGGTTACCTCTGGGGCCAACGTCCTGACTTTC. This codes for CASRRQVTSGANVLTF.

V gene TRBV6-6 combines with J gene TRBJ2-1; 7 nucleotides agree with TRBD2. CDR3 length: 13 amino acids. V shed 7 bases, J shed 2 bases, and the junction held 2 bases outside the gene matches. CDR1 and CDR2 (germline): MNHNY, SVGAGI (reference sequence). The CDR3 spells CASMAGAYNEQFF. The DNA for the CDR3 is TGTGCCAGCATGGCGGGGGCCTACAATGAGCAGTTCTTC.

This clonotype was observed a few times. The J gene is TRBJ1-2, the V gene TRBV10-3; D is undetermined. V shed 2 bases and J shed 1 base, with 5 bases lying between them. The germline CDR1 and CDR2 sequences are ENHRY and SYGVKD. This CDR3 is 13 amino acids long. In DNA form, the CDR3 reads TGTGCCATCAGTGAGCGAAGTAACTATGGCTACACCTTC. Encoded protein: CAISERSNYGYTF.

This chain uses TRBV25-1 with TRBJ2-3; the D gene could be TRBD1 or TRBD2 (6 bases each). Deletions cut 4 bases from V and 6 bases from J, with 14 bases between. The CDR3 contains 14 residues. In germline, CDR1 is MGHDK, CDR2 SYGVNS. CDR3 nucleotide sequence: TGTGCCAGCAGTGCTTTTAGGGGGGAGGATACGCAGTATTTT. Protein product: CASSAFRGEDTQYF.

CDR3 DNA sequence: TGTGCCAGCAGGCGACAGGACGTCTCCGAGCAGTACTTC. As protein: CASRRQDVSEQYF. J is TRBJ2-7 and V is TRBV6-6; D might be TRBD1 (6 bases). This CDR3 spans 13 amino acids. CDR1 and CDR2 from the germline V gene are MNHNY and SVGAGI (reference sequence). The V and J ends lost 6 bases and 6 bases respectively, with 15 bases between them.

This clonotype appeared a few times. The CDR3 loop reads CSARRTPEDTQYF. Written as DNA, the CDR3 is TGCAGTGCCCGTAGGACCCCGGAAGATACGCAGTATTTT. The V and J genes are TRBV20-1 and TRBJ2-3; no reliable D call. The CDR3 runs to 13 residues. Germline-derived CDR1 and CDR2 are DFQATT and SNEGSKA (reference sequence). Trimming took 6 bases from V and 5 from J, leaving 15 bases between them.

This chain links TRBV14 with TRBJ1-1, with D unclear. V was pared by 4 bases and J by 3 bases, with 15 bases between. The CDR3 runs to 15 residues. Per germline, CDR1 SGHDN and CDR2 FVKESK. Here the CDR3 reads CASSLPARTDTEAFF. The CDR3 DNA reads as TGTGCCAGCAGCCTCCCCGCCCGTACGGACACTGAAGCTTTCTTT.

This clonotype was observed many times. V and J are TRBV4-3 and TRBJ2-3; 13 nucleotides line up with TRBD2. The CDR3 runs to 16 residues. Germline CDR1 and CDR2: LGHNA and YSLEER. V trimming: 0 bases; J trimming: 4 bases; junction bases outside the gene matches: 1. DNA of the CDR3: TGCGCCAGCAGCCAAGAAACTAGCGGGGGGGCAGATACGCAGTATTTT. This gives the protein CASSQETSGGADTQYF.

This clonotype showed up just a few times. The CDR3 protein is CASRLGGSGLFF. In nucleotides, the CDR3 is TGTGCCAGTAGACTAGGGGGATCGGGACTGTTTTTT. V is TRBV19 and J is TRBJ1-4; TRBD1 might be the D (6 bases). Germline-derived CDR1 and CDR2 are LNHDA and SQIVND (reference sequence). The V end was cut by 6 bases, the J end by 13 bases, with 15 bases between. This CDR3 has 12 residues.

The rearrangement links TRBV20-1 to TRBJ2-3; the D gene is possibly TRBD2 (7 bases). The V gene lost 5 bases and the J gene lost 0 bases, with 21 bases spanning the gap. There are 17 residues in the CDR3. Germline V gene lookup returns CDR1 DFQATT and CDR2 SNEGSKA (reference sequence). The DNA for the CDR3 is TGCAGTGCTGATTTAGGAGGGGGGGGACTTAGCACAGATACGCAGTATTTT. It yields the protein CSADLGGGGLSTDTQYF.

In its sample, this clonotype was seen a few times. V usage is TRBV7-2 and J usage is TRBJ2-5; either TRBD1 or TRBD2 may supply D (6 bases each). The CDR3 totals 17 residues. Deletions cut 8 bases from V and 4 bases from J, with 26 bases between. Germline loops: CDR1 SGHTA, CDR2 FQGNSA. The DNA for the CDR3 is TGTGCCAGCGGCGCCTGGGGGGCTGGGGCGTTTGGAGAGACCCAGTACTTC. Amino acid sequence: CASGAWGAGAFGETQYF.

The J gene is TRBJ1-1, the V gene TRBV27; maybe TRBD1 (5 bases). There are 15 residues in the CDR3. V gave up 2 bases and J gave up 1 base, with 11 bases separating them. Germline lookup yields CDR1 MNHEY and CDR2 SMNVEV (reference sequence). This CDR3 reads CASSLQRGENTEAFF. Here the CDR3 DNA reads TGTGCCAGCAGTTTACAAAGAGGGGAGAACACTGAAGCTTTCTTT.

This clonotype appeared a few times. The chain has TRBV27 and TRBJ2-7; TRBD1 is a possible D gene (6 bases). CDR3 size: 13 residues. Trimming shortened V by 1 base and J by 5 bases, and 9 bases separated the two germline ends. Germline V gene data show CDR1 as MNHEY and CDR2 as SMNVEV (reference sequence). This CDR3 reads CASSLYRDHEQYV. The CDR3 nucleotides read TGTGCCAGCAGTTTATACAGGGACCACGAGCAGTACGTC.

V gene TRBV12-3 or TRBV12-4 combines with J gene TRBJ2-3; 9 bases align to TRBD2. The length of the CDR3 is 20 residues. The junction had 21 bases not matched to a gene; V was cut back by 4 bases and J by 4 bases. CDR3 bases: TGTGCCAGCAGTTCCGAACAATTAGCGGGGGTTAGGGAACCACCAGATACGCAGTATTTT. This sequence encodes CASSSEQLAGVREPPDTQYF.

Worth noting for this clonotype: The junction differs from germline at one of its ends, possibly a read error. The V gene is TRBV7-2, the J gene TRBJ2-5, with 8 bases lining up with TRBD1. Germline V gene data show CDR1 as SGHTA and CDR2 as FQGNSA. The CDR3 has 13 residues. The CDR3 coding sequence is TGTGCCTGCAGCCAGCAGGGGGCGGAGACCCAGTACTTC. This gives the protein CACSQQGAETQYF.

Here the CDR3 reads CASSPEGLSTDTQYF. In nucleotides, the CDR3 is TGTGCCAGCTCACCAGAGGGTTTATCGACAGATACGCAGTATTTT. The rearrangement joins TRBV18 to TRBJ2-3; D might be TRBD2 (5 bases). The ends were cut back, 2 bases at V and 3 bases at J, with 12 bases in the middle. The CDR3 extends over 15 amino acids. Germline V gives CDR1 KGHSH, CDR2 LQKENI.

In its sample, this clonotype was seen a few times. The V gene is TRBV5-4, the J gene TRBJ2-6; the D is unclear. Germline V CDR1 and CDR2: SGHNT, YYREEE (reference sequence). The CDR3 is made up of 18 amino acids. V shed 0 bases and J shed 0 bases, with 13 bases lying between them. DNA for the CDR3: TGTGCCAGCAGCTTGGATGTAGCCTTTCCCTCTGGGGCCAACGTCCTGACTTTC. Translated: CASSLDVAFPSGANVLTF.

A few counts support this clonotype. The chain combines TRBV27 with TRBJ2-3; no clear D. Trimming left V 4 bases short and J 0 bases short, with 8 bases between. This CDR3 has 14 amino acids. In germline, CDR1 is MNHEY, CDR2 SMNVEV (reference sequence). CDR3 in amino acids: CASSYLTSTDTQYF. Written as DNA, the CDR3 is TGTGCCAGCAGTTATCTTACTAGCACAGATACGCAGTATTTT.

Of note for this clonotype: Germline is not matched at one junction end, which may reflect a read error. The chain employs TRBV7-9 and TRBJ2-7; 9 bases agree with TRBD1. The CDR3 is made up of 11 amino acids. CDR1 is SEHNR, CDR2 FQNEAQ, per germline (reference sequence). The chain's CDR3 is CASSLTGQGIF. CDR3 nucleotide sequence: TGTGCCAGCAGCTTGACGGGACAGGGTATTTTC.

This clonotype has a handful of counts. The rearrangement links TRBV29-1 to TRBJ2-3, with D tentatively TRBD1 or TRBD2 (6 bases each). Per germline, CDR1 SQVTM and CDR2 ANQGSEA. This CDR3 region has 13 residues. Trimming took 6 bases from V and 5 from J, leaving 15 bases between them. CDR3 in DNA: TGCAGCGTGAACGGGGGCACCATAGATACGCAGTATTTT. Translating it yields CSVNGGTIDTQYF.

The chain is built from TRBV4-1 and TRBJ1-1; the D gene is possibly TRBD1 (6 bases). From germline, CDR1 is MGHRA and CDR2 YSYEKL. V was shortened by 0 bases and J by 0 bases, with 17 bases between the two germline ends. This CDR3 comprises 18 residues. DNA for the CDR3: TGCGCCAGCAGCCAAGAGGGGGCAGGTCAAGGCATGAACACTGAAGCTTTCTTT. As protein: CASSQEGAGQGMNTEAFF.

This clonotype was observed a few times. This chain links TRBV20-1 with TRBJ1-2; D is uncertain. V lost 3 bases and J lost 4, with 12 bases in between. Germline CDR1 and CDR2: DFQATT and SNEGSKA (reference sequence). This CDR3 is 13 amino acids long. The CDR3 loop is CSARVGTSYGYTF. CDR3 coding DNA: TGCAGTGCTAGGGTCGGAACGTCCTATGGCTACACCTTC.

This clonotype was counted many times. The rearrangement links TRBV20-1 to TRBJ2-3; 10 nucleotides agree with TRBD2. V lost 4 bases and J lost 6; bases outside the gene matches: 13. This CDR3 has 16 residues. CDR1 is DFQATT, CDR2 SNEGSKA, per germline (reference sequence). CDR3 in amino acids: CSAILAGAKTDDTQYF. CDR3 coding DNA: TGCAGTGCTATCCTAGCGGGGGCCAAAACCGATGATACGCAGTATTTT.

The sample holds one count of this clonotype. This chain uses TRBV4-1 with TRBJ2-2; no clear D gene. CDR1 and CDR2 (germline): MGHRA, YSYEKL. Trimming removed 5 bases at V and 2 bases at J, with 12 bases between. The CDR3 extends over 15 amino acids. DNA of the CDR3: TGCGCCAGCAGCGACTTGTCAGCTAACACCGGGGAGCTGTTTTTT. Protein: CASSDLSANTGELFF.

This clonotype was counted between two and nine times. The V and J genes are TRBV6-2 or TRBV6-3 and TRBJ2-1; TRBD1 matches 7 bases. The ends lost 2 bases at V and 0 bases at J; junction bases unmatched: 1. In germline, CDR1 is MNHEY, CDR2 SVGEGT. The CDR3 extends over 15 amino acids. The CDR3 DNA follows: TGTGCCAGCAGTTACAGGGACAGCTCCTACAATGAGCAGTTCTTC. Translating it yields CASSYRDSSYNEQFF.

This chain uses TRBV6-5 with TRBJ1-4; D call uncertain. This CDR3 is built from 13 residues. Trimming removed 6 bases at V and 4 bases at J, with 9 bases between. Germline V gene lookup returns CDR1 MNHEY and CDR2 SVGAGI. Written as DNA, the CDR3 is TGTGCCAGCAGGGGCCCTTTTAATGAAAAACTGTTTTTT. It codes for CASRGPFNEKLFF.

This clonotype turned up a few times. The chain employs TRBV12-3 or TRBV12-4 and TRBJ2-3; no firm D call. CDR3 size: 13 residues. The ends were cut back, 5 bases at V and 6 bases at J, with 12 bases in the middle. CDR3 coding DNA: TGTGCCAGCAGTCCTTTCGGTCCCGATACGCAGTATTTT. Encoded protein: CASSPFGPDTQYF.

This clonotype was seen a handful of times. The gene calls are TRBV4-3 and TRBJ1-2; D unclear. Trimming pared 3 bases from V and 8 bases from J, leaving 22 bases between. Germline V gene lookup returns CDR1 LGHNA and CDR2 YSLEER. This CDR3 comprises 16 residues. The DNA for the CDR3 is TGCGCCAGCAGCCACCTTCGAAGTACCGGGCCTAGGGGCTACACCTTC. Protein product: CASSHLRSTGPRGYTF.

This clonotype was seen a few times. This rearrangement joins TRBV29-1 to TRBJ2-1, with 7 positions matching TRBD2. Germline trimming cut 4 bases from V and 7 bases from J; bases unmatched to any gene: 10. The CDR3 extends over 14 amino acids. The germline V gene encodes CDR1 SQVTM and CDR2 ANQGSEA. CDR3 DNA sequence: TGCAGCGTTGGGGGGGGTACACAAGGGAATGAGCAGTTCTTC. Its translation is CSVGGGTQGNEQFF.